These 26 T cell receptor beta chains share one sample of origin, sequenced in a study of T cell repertoires in cytomegalovirus infection. TCRdb reprocessed the reads with MiXCR, giving one entry per CDR3 protein. This sample has about 920,000 distinct CDR3 sequences, with roughly 31% found just once. These receptors' antigens are unknown. The sequencing here drew on cultured CD8+ T cells from PBMCs, taken from culture after CMV antigen stimulation. The receptors were sampled from a human donor in good health (CMV status not recorded). Some clones in this sample may be carry-over from other donors' samples.

This clonotype was observed a few times. The chain carries TRBV7-8 and TRBJ2-5, with 8 bases fitting TRBD2. The CDR3 is 17 residues long. V lost 5 bases, J lost 5 bases, and 16 bases stayed unmatched. In germline, CDR1 is SGHVS, CDR2 FQNEAQ. This chain's CDR3 is CASSHRFSGVPVETQYF. CDR3 DNA: TGTGCCAGCAGCCACCGTTTTAGCGGGGTGCCTGTTGAGACCCAGTACTTC.

In this sample, this clonotype turned up a few times. The chain carries TRBV28 and TRBJ2-4; the D is unclear. Trimming took off 3 bases at V and 2 bases at J, with 5 bases between the two ends. CDR1 and CDR2 (germline): MDHEN, SYDVKM. The CDR3 contains 13 residues. Here the CDR3 reads CASSLWSKNIQYF. The CDR3, as DNA: TGTGCCAGCAGTTTGTGGTCCAAAAACATTCAGTACTTC. The full variable domain, with the rest looked up from reference TRBV28 and TRBJ2-4, is DVKVTQSSRYLVKRTGEKVFLECVQDMDHENMFWYRQDPGLGLRLIYFSYDVKMKEKGDIPEGYSVSREKKERFSLILESASTNQTSMYLCASSLWSKNIQYFGAGTRLSVL.

This sequence joins TRBV19 and TRBJ1-2, with no clear D. The CDR3 length is 13 residues. The germline V gene has CDR1 LNHDA and CDR2 SQIVND (reference sequence). V shed 3 bases and J shed 6 bases, with 11 bases lying between them. CDR3 sequence: CASSIGQSHGYTF. In DNA form, the CDR3 reads TGTGCCAGTAGTATCGGGCAGTCGCATGGCTACACCTTC. The full variable domain, its missing parts supplied by reference TRBV19 and TRBJ1-2, is DGGITQSPKYLFRKEGQNVTLSCEQNLNHDAMYWYRQDPGQGLRLIYYSQIVNDFQKGDIAEGYSVSREKKESFPLTVTSAQKNPTAFYLCASSIGQSHGYTFGSGTRLTVV.

About this clonotype: A much larger clone is a single base away; this may be a read error. V usage is TRBV7-4 and J usage is TRBJ2-7; D remains unclear. Germline V lookup: CDR1 SGHVT, CDR2 SQSDAQ. CDR3 length: 16 residues. V was clipped by 5 bases and J by 3 bases, with 20 bases between them. This CDR3 is CASSPPGPVKDYEQYV. The CDR3, as DNA: TGTGCCAGCAGCCCCCCGGGTCCCGTTAAAGACTACGAGCAGTACGTC.

This clonotype was picked up one time. The chain combines TRBV29-1 with TRBJ2-1; D is perhaps TRBD2 (5 bases). The CDR3 contains 13 residues. V lost 2 bases and J 3 bases, leaving 8 bases between the germline ends. Germline-derived CDR1 and CDR2 are SQVTM and ANQGSEA. DNA for the CDR3: TGCAGCGTTGAACTAGCTTACTACAATGAGCAGTTCTTC. It specifies CSVELAYYNEQFF.

This clonotype was observed a handful of times. The V gene is TRBV27, the J gene TRBJ1-2, with TRBD1 as a possible D gene (6 bases). The ends were cut back, 2 bases at V and 4 bases at J, with 14 bases in the middle. Germline values: CDR1 MNHEY, CDR2 SMNVEV (reference sequence). The CDR3 consists of 15 residues. The chain's CDR3 is CASSLGGGLGYGYTF. CDR3 nucleotide sequence: TGTGCCAGCAGTTTAGGCGGGGGCCTTGGCTATGGCTACACCTTC.

CDR3 coding DNA: TGTGCCACCAGCAGAGATCGTGGGGATGGAGCCGTTAATGAGCAGTTCTTC. This gives the protein CATSRDRGDGAVNEQFF. This rearrangement joins TRBV15 to TRBJ2-1; D remains ambiguous. Germline-derived CDR1 and CDR2 are LNHNV and YYDKDF (reference sequence). The CDR3 has 17 amino acids. V lost 0 bases to trimming and J lost 7 bases, with 19 bases between them.

In this sample, this clonotype turned up a few times. V usage is TRBV12-3 or TRBV12-4 and J usage is TRBJ2-2; 11 bases are a match to TRBD2. This CDR3 is 16 amino acids long. V trimming: 3 bases; J trimming: 7 bases; junction bases outside the gene matches: 7. CDR3 nucleotides: TGTGCCAGCAGTTTGTATAGCGGGGGGGCCGACGGGGAGCTGTTTTTT. Protein product: CASSLYSGGADGELFF.

This clonotype was observed a single time. The chain uses TRBV14 and TRBJ1-1, with D possibly being TRBD1 (5 bases). Germline V gene data show CDR1 as SGHDN and CDR2 as FVKESK. Trimming removed 4 bases at V and 10 bases at J, with 16 bases between. The CDR3 loop spans 13 amino acids. The CDR3 spells CASSLGPNRRAFF. In DNA, the CDR3 is TGTGCCAGCAGCCTGGGACCGAACAGACGAGCTTTCTTT. Looking up the rest from reference TRBV14 and TRBJ1-1 gives the full variable domain: EAGVTQFPSHSVIEKGQTVTLRCDPISGHDNLYWYRRVMGKEIKFLLHFVKESKQDESGMPNNRFLAERTGGTYSTLKVQPAELEDSGVYFCASSLGPNRRAFFGQGTRLTVV.

The chain is built from TRBV2 and TRBJ1-4; 9 bases match TRBD1. This CDR3 has 16 amino acids. Germline V gives CDR1 SNHLY, CDR2 FYNNEI. Unmatched junction bases numbered 8, after V lost 6 bases and J lost 3 bases. CDR3 sequence reads: CASSPGQGTSNEKLFF. CDR3 bases: TGTGCCAGCAGCCCGGGACAGGGCACGTCTAATGAAAAACTGTTTTTT.

This chain joins TRBV6-1 and TRBJ1-1, with no clear D. V was cut by 7 bases and J by 6 bases, with 15 bases left in between. In germline, CDR1 is MNHNS, CDR2 SASEGT. The CDR3 runs 13 residues. DNA of the CDR3: TGTGCCAGCACCGAGAAGGCGATTGCTGAAGCTTTCTTT. It is translated as CASTEKAIAEAFF.

This chain connects TRBV5-4 to TRBJ2-3, with D maybe TRBD2 (5 bases). Per the germline V gene, CDR1 is SGHNT and CDR2 is YYREEE (reference sequence). The V gene lost 6 bases and the J gene lost 5 bases, with 13 bases spanning the gap. This CDR3 contains 13 residues. CDR3 loop: CASTSSGRDTQYF. In nucleotides, the CDR3 is TGTGCCAGCACCTCATCGGGGAGAGATACGCAGTATTTT.

The rearrangement links TRBV11-2 to TRBJ1-1; D may be TRBD1 (5 bases). This CDR3 comprises 17 residues. Germline lookup yields CDR1 SGHAT and CDR2 FQNNGV. V was pared by 3 bases and J by 1 base, with 18 bases between. CDR3 DNA: TGTGCCAGCAGCTTTTGGGGGTCGGCGCGCGGGAACACTGAAGCTTTCTTT. This sequence encodes CASSFWGSARGNTEAFF. Using reference TRBV11-2 and TRBJ1-1 for the parts outside the CDR3, the full variable domain is EAGVAQSPRYKIIEKRQSVAFWCNPISGHATLYWYQQILGQGPKLLIQFQNNGVVDDSQLPKDRFSAERLKGVDSTLKIQPAKLEDSAVYLCASSFWGSARGNTEAFFGQGTRLTVV.

The V and J genes are TRBV27 and TRBJ2-2; 9 bases are shared with TRBD1. V trimming: 5 bases; J trimming: 7 bases; junction bases outside the gene matches: 11. The CDR3 covers 16 residues. Germline loops: CDR1 MNHEY, CDR2 SMNVEV (reference sequence). The CDR3 DNA reads as TGTGCCAGCAGTCCCCGGACAGGGGAACGAAGCGGGGAGCTGTTTTTT. Protein product: CASSPRTGERSGELFF.

Remarks on this clonotype: A read error may produce the germline difference seen at one junction end. The V gene is TRBV7-6, the J gene TRBJ1-1; weak D call: TRBD1 (6 bases). Per the germline V gene, CDR1 is SGHVS and CDR2 is FNYEAQ. The CDR3 totals 16 residues. CDR3 sequence: CVSRGGPRGRDTEAFF. Here the CDR3 DNA reads TGTGTCAGCCGAGGGGGACCCAGGGGCAGGGACACTGAAGCTTTCTTT. The full variable domain, rest sourced from reference TRBV7-6 and TRBJ1-1, is GAGVSQSPRYKVTKRGQDVALRCDPISGHVSLYWYRQALGQGPEFLTYFNYEAQQDKSGLPNDRFSAERPEGSISTLTIQRTEQRDSAMYRCVSRGGPRGRDTEAFFGQGTRLTVV.

V and J are TRBV7-9 and TRBJ2-3, with 8 bases fitting TRBD2. From germline, CDR1 is SEHNR and CDR2 FQNEAQ (reference sequence). V trimming: 4 bases; J trimming: 5 bases; junction bases outside the gene matches: 14. CDR3 length equals 17 residues. The CDR3 reads CASSSPITSGGLDTQYF. CDR3 sequence (DNA): TGTGCCAGCAGCTCCCCAATTACCAGCGGGGGCTTAGATACGCAGTATTTT.

This clonotype was seen only a few times. The chain combines TRBV12-3 or TRBV12-4 with TRBJ1-6; no clear D gene. V lost 5 bases, J lost 0 bases, and 8 bases lay in between. CDR3 size: 15 residues. The CDR3 protein is CASSQYRSYNSPLHF. In nucleotides, the CDR3 is TGTGCCAGCAGTCAGTATCGCTCCTATAATTCACCCCTCCACTTT.

The rearrangement uses TRBV12-3 or TRBV12-4 and TRBJ2-2; 9 bases match TRBD1. The trim removed 5 bases at V and 4 bases at J, leaving 8 bases unmatched. The CDR3 has 16 amino acids. The CDR3 DNA follows: TGTGCCAGCAGTCCTAGACAGGGGGAGGTCACCGGGGAGCTGTTTTTT. This encodes CASSPRQGEVTGELFF.

With regard to this clonotype: One junction end disagrees with the germline gene, perhaps due to a read error. The chain has TRBV6-1 and TRBJ2-5; 11 bases fit TRBD2. The CDR3 covers 13 residues. Germline assignment: CDR1 MNHNS and CDR2 SASEGT. CDR3 sequence reads: CASVLAGEETQNF. The CDR3 nucleotides are TGTGCCTCAGTACTAGCGGGGGAAGAGACCCAGAACTTC.

The genes are TRBV5-1 and TRBJ2-1; 13 bases align to TRBD2. With V trimmed by 3 bases and J by 3 bases, 6 bases remained unmatched. CDR1 is SGHRS and CDR2 is YFSETQ in the germline V gene. The CDR3 consists of 17 residues. CDR3 residues: CASSSRLAGGHYNEQFF. The CDR3 DNA sequence: TGCGCCAGCAGCTCCCGACTAGCGGGGGGCCACTACAATGAGCAGTTCTTC. The variable domain in full, with the rest retrieved from reference TRBV5-1 and TRBJ2-1, is KAGVTQTPRYLIKTRGQQVTLSCSPISGHRSVSWYQQTPGQGLQFLFEYFSETQRNKGNFPGRFSGRQFSNSRSEMNVSTLELGDSALYLCASSSRLAGGHYNEQFFGPGTRLTVL.

This clonotype was counted many times. The J gene is TRBJ1-1, the V gene TRBV19; no reliable D call. V lost 3 bases and J 5 bases, leaving 10 bases between the germline ends. Germline loops: CDR1 LNHDA, CDR2 SQIVND (reference sequence). The CDR3 loop spans 13 amino acids. The CDR3 bases are TGTGCCAGTAGTATTGGAGGGTCGACTGAAGCTTTCTTT. Protein sequence: CASSIGGSTEAFF.

This clonotype appeared many times. The chain employs TRBV12-3 or TRBV12-4 and TRBJ2-1; 7 bases match TRBD2. Trimming took 6 bases from V and 4 from J; bases not matched to a gene: 9. The CDR3 has 15 amino acids. Written as DNA, the CDR3 is TGTGCCAGCAGCCCTTCCCGGGGGGTATACAATGAGCAGTTCTTC. Protein: CASSPSRGVYNEQFF.

CDR3 region: CASSLKLPSVYEQYF. CDR3 DNA sequence: TGTGCCAGCAGCTTGAAACTCCCCAGCGTCTACGAGCAGTACTTC. The V call is TRBV7-2, the J call TRBJ2-7, with D unresolved. Germline values: CDR1 SGHTA, CDR2 FQGNSA. The length of the CDR3 is 15 residues. The V gene lost 3 bases and the J gene lost 3 bases, with 15 bases spanning the gap.

A few counts support this clonotype. V and J are TRBV6-5 and TRBJ2-2; no definite D call. The CDR3 covers 15 residues. CDR1 MNHEY and CDR2 SVGAGI come from the germline V gene. The V end was cut by 2 bases, the J end by 3 bases, with 10 bases between. This CDR3 reads CASSYEGGYTGELFF. The CDR3 DNA reads as TGTGCCAGCAGTTACGAAGGCGGTTACACCGGGGAGCTGTTTTTT.

The chain recombines TRBV27 with TRBJ2-2, with unresolved D. The length of the CDR3 is 15 residues. V lost 2 bases and J 0 bases, leaving 7 bases between the germline ends. Germline CDR1 is MNHEY and CDR2 is SMNVEV (reference sequence). The CDR3 is CASSLVIPNTGELFF. The CDR3 region has the DNA TGTGCCAGCAGTTTAGTCATACCGAACACCGGGGAGCTGTTTTTT.

The V gene is TRBV11-2, the J gene TRBJ2-3, with TRBD2 identical over 9 bases. The ends lost 0 bases at V and 4 bases at J; junction bases unmatched: 5. The germline gives CDR1 SGHAT, CDR2 FQNNGV. The CDR3 is 16 residues long. CDR3 DNA: TGTGCCAGCAGCTTAGAAACACTAGCGGGTGCAGATACGCAGTATTTT. It translates to CASSLETLAGADTQYF.